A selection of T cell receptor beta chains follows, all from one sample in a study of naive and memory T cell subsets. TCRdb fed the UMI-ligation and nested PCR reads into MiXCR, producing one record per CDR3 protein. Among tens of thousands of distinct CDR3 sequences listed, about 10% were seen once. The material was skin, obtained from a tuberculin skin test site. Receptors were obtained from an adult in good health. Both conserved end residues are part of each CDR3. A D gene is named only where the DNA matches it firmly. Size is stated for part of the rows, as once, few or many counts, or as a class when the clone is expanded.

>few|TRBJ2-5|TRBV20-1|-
CSAGGLGETQYF
TGCAGTGCTGGAGGACTCGGGGAGACCCAGTACTTC
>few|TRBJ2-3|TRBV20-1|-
CSARASGTDTQYF
TGCAGTGCTAGAGCTTCCGGGACAGATACGCAGTATTTT
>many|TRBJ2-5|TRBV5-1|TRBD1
CASSVQGTPTQETQYF
TGCGCCAGCAGCGTACAGGGGACCCCTACCCAAGAGACCCAGTACTTC
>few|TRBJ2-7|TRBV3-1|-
CASSQDDYEQYF
TGTGCCAGCAGCCAAGACGACTACGAGCAGTACTTC
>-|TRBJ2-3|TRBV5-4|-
CASSFGGSTDTQYF
TGTGCCAGCAGCTTCGGCGGGAGCACAGATACGCAGTATTTT
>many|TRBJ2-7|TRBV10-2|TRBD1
CATWTGSLNEQYF
TGCGCCACGTGGACAGGGTCGTTGAATGAGCAGTACTTC
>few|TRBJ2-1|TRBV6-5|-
CASSYSPNSVGVSNEQFF
TGTGCCAGCAGTTACTCGCCTAATAGCGTGGGGGTTTCCAATGAGCAGTTCTTC
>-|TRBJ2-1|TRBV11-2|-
CASSPRRGRINEQFF
TGTGCCAGCAGCCCCAGGAGGGGAAGGATCAATGAGCAGTTCTTC
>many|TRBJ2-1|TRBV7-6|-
CASSLSSGGLYNEQFF
TGTGCCAGCAGCTTAAGTTCGGGGGGCCTCTACAATGAGCAGTTCTTC
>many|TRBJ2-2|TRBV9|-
CASSVGQATNTGELFF
TGTGCCAGCAGCGTAGGACAGGCCACGAACACCGGGGAGCTGTTTTTT
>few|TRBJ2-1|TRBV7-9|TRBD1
CASSSTGVCVNEQFF
TGTGCCAGCAGCTCCACAGGGGTTTGTGTCAATGAGCAGTTCTTC
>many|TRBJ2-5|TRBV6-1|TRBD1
CASSRGQGFEETQYF
TGTGCCAGCAGCCGGGGACAGGGCTTCGAGGAGACCCAGTACTTC
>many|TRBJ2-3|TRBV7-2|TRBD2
CASSLGTSGISDTQYF
TGTGCCAGCAGCTTAGGAACTAGCGGGATCTCAGATACGCAGTATTTT
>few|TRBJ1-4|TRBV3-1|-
CASLATENEKLFF
TGTGCCAGCCTAGCGACGGAAAATGAAAAACTGTTTTTT
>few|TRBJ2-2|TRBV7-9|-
CASSFVGGELFF
TGTGCCAGCAGCTTTGTAGGCGGGGAGCTGTTTTTT
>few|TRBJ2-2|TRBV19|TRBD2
CASSAAGYPNTGELFF
TGTGCCAGTAGTGCAGCGGGATACCCTAACACCGGGGAGCTGTTTTTT
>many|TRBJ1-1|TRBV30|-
CAWKIRGPEAFF
TGTGCCTGGAAGATCCGGGGACCTGAAGCTTTCTTT
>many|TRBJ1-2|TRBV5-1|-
CASSLALGGYNYGYTF
TGCGCCAGCAGCTTGGCCCTGGGGGGCTATAACTATGGCTACACCTTC
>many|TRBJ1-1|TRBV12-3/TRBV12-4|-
CASRTERGNTEAFF
TGTGCCAGCAGAACAGAAAGGGGAAACACTGAAGCTTTCTTT
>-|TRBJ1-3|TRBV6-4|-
CASSDSRQYQGNTIYF
TGTGCCAGCAGTGACTCGAGGCAGTATCAAGGAAACACCATATATTTT
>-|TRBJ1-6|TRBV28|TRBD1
CASTMRDRASPLHF
TGTGCCAGCACTATGAGGGACAGGGCTTCACCCCTCCACTTT
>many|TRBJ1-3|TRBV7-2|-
CASTKDRGNTIYF
TGTGCCAGCACCAAAGACCGGGGAAACACCATATATTTT
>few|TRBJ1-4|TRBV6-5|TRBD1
CASSLDRGLGGEKLFF
TGTGCCAGCAGTTTGGACAGGGGGCTTGGGGGTGAAAAACTGTTTTTT
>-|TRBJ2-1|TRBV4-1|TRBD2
CASSDELAGGRDEQFF
TGCGCCAGCAGCGACGAACTAGCGGGAGGAAGGGATGAGCAGTTCTTC
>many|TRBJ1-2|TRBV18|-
CASSASAGTANYGYTF
TGTGCCAGCTCCGCGTCCGCAGGGACTGCTAACTATGGCTACACCTTC
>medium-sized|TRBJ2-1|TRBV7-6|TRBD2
CASSAGTSSYNEQFF
TGTGCCAGCAGCGCCGGGACTAGCTCCTACAATGAGCAGTTCTTC
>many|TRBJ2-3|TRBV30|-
CAWAVRIADTQYF
TGTGCCTGGGCCGTAAGAATAGCAGATACGCAGTATTTT
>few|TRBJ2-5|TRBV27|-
CASRRLLGNAETQYF
TGTGCCAGCAGGAGACTCCTTGGGAATGCGGAGACCCAGTACTTC